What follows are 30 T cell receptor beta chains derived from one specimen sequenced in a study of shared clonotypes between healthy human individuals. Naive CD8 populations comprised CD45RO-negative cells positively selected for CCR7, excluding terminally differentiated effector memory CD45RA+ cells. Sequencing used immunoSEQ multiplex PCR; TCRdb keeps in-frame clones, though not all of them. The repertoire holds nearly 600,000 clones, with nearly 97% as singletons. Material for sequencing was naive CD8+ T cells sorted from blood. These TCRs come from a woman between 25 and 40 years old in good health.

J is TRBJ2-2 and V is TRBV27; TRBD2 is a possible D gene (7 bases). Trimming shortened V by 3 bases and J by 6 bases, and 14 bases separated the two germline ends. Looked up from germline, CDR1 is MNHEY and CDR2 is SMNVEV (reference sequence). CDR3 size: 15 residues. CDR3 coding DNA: TGTGCCAGCAGTTTCTTGGGGGGGGCCTCCGGGGAGCTGTTTTTT. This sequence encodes CASSFLGGASGELFF.

The CDR3 loop is CASSPDAGVGYTF. As DNA, the CDR3 is TGTGCCAGCAGCCCCGACGCCGGGGTCGGCTACACCTTC. The genes are TRBV5-4 and TRBJ1-2, with D unclear. Trimming stripped 4 bases from V and 8 bases from J, with 15 bases between. The CDR3 runs to 13 residues. Per germline, CDR1 SGHNT and CDR2 YYREEE (reference sequence).

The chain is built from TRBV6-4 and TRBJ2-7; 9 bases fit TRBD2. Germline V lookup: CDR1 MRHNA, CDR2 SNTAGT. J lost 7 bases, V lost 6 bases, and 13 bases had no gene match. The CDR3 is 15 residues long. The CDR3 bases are TGTGCCAGCAGGCCCGGGGCGGGAGGGCCGCATGAGCAGTACTTC. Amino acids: CASRPGAGGPHEQYF.

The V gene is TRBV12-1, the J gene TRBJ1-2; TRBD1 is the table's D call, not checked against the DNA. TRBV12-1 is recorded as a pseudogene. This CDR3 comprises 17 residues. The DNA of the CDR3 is TGTGCCAGCAGCCTTGGTGTGTGCAACAGGGCGAACTATGGCTACACCTTC. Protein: CASSLGVCNRANYGYTF.

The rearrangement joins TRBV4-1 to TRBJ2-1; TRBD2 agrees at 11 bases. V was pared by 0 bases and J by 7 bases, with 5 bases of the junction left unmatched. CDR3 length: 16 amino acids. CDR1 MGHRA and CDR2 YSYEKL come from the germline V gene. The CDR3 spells CASSQETSGAGNEQFF. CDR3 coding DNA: TGCGCCAGCAGCCAAGAGACTAGCGGGGCCGGGAATGAGCAGTTCTTC.

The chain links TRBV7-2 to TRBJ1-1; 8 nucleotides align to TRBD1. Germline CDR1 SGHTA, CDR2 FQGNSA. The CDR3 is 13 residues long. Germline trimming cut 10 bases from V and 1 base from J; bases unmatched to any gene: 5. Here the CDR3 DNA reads TGTGCCAAGAGGACAGGGAGGAACACTGAAGCTTTCTTT. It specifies CAKRTGRNTEAFF.

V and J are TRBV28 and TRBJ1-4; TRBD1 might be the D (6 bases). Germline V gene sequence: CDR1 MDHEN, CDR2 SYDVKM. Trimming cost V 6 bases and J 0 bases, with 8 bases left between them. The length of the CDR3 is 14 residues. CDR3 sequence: CASRTGTTNEKLFF. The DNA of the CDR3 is TGTGCCAGCAGAACAGGGACAACTAATGAAAAACTGTTTTTT. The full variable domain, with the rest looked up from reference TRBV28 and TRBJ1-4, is DVKVTQSSRYLVKRTGEKVFLECVQDMDHENMFWYRQDPGLGLRLIYFSYDVKMKEKGDIPEGYSVSREKKERFSLILESASTNQTSMYLCASRTGTTNEKLFFGSGTQLSVL.

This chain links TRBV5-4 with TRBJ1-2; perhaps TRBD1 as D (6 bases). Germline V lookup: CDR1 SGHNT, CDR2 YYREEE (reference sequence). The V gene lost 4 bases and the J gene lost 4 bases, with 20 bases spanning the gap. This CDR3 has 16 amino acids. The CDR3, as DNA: TGTGCCAGCAGCCAGGCAGGGACACAAAACATCTATGGCTACACCTTC. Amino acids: CASSQAGTQNIYGYTF.

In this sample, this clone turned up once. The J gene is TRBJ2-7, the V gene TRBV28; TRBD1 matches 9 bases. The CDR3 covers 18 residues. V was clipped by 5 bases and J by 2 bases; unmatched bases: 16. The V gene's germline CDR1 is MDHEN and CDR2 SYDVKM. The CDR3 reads CASSPRLTGTGTPYEQYF. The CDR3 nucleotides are TGTGCCAGCAGTCCACGACTGACCGGGACAGGGACCCCCTACGAGCAGTACTTC.

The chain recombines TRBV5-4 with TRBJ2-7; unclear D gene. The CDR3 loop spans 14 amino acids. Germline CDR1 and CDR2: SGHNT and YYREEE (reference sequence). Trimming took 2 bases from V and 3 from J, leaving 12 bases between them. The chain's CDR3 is CASSFRHTVYEQYF. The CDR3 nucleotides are TGTGCCAGCAGCTTCAGACATACTGTCTACGAGCAGTACTTC.

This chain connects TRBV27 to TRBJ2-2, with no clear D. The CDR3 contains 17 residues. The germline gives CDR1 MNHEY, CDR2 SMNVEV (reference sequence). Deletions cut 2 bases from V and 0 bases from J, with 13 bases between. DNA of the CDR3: TGTGCCAGCAGTTTAGACAACCAATTCGCGAACACCGGGGAGCTGTTTTTT. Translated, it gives CASSLDNQFANTGELFF.

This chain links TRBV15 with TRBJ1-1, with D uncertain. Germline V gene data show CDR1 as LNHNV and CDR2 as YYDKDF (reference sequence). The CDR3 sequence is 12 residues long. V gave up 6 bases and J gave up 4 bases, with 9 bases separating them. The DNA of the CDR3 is TGTGCCACCAGAGAGTTTTTCACTGAAGCTTTCTTT. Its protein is CATREFFTEAFF.

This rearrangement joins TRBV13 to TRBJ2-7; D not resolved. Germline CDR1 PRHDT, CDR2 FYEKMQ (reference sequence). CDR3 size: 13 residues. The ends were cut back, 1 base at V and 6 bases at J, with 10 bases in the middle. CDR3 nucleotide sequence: TGTGCCAGCAGCTTAGAAGTGTCTGGCGAGCAGTACTTC. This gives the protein CASSLEVSGEQYF.

The CDR3 loop is CASSLARGSTTGELFF. CDR3 bases: TGTGCCAGCAGCTTAGCCCGCGGGAGTACCACCGGGGAGCTGTTTTTT. The chain couples TRBV13 to TRBJ2-2, with TRBD2 identical over 7 bases. Germline CDR1 and CDR2: PRHDT and FYEKMQ (reference sequence). Trimming removed 1 base from V and 4 bases from J; junction bases left unmatched: 6. This CDR3 region has 16 residues.

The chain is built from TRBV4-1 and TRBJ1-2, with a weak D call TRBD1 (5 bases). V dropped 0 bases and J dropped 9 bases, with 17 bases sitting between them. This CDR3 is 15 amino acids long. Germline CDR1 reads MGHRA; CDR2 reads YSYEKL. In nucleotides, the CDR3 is TGCGCCAGCAGCCAAGAATCGACAGCCCTCGCGAGCTACACCTTC. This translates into CASSQESTALASYTF.

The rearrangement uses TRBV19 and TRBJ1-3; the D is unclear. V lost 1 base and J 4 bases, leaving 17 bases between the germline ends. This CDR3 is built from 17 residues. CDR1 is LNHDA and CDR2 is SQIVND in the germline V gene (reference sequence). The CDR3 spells CASSIGGGGNRGNTIYF. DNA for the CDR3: TGTGCCAGTAGTATAGGAGGAGGCGGCAATCGAGGAAACACCATATATTTT.

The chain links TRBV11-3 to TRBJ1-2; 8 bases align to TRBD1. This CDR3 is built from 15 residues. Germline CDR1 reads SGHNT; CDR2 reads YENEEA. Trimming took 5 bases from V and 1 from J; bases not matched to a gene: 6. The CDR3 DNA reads TGTGCCAGCAGCCCTGACAGGGGTGGTAACTATGGCTACACCTTC. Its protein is CASSPDRGGNYGYTF.

The CDR3 reads CASSLVGQGVSEQFF. The CDR3 DNA is TGTGCCAGCAGTTTAGTAGGACAGGGGGTGAGTGAGCAGTTCTTC. This chain uses TRBV27 with TRBJ2-1; TRBD1 matches 10 bases. V was pared by 2 bases and J by 9 bases, with 7 bases of the junction left unmatched. Germline values: CDR1 MNHEY, CDR2 SMNVEV (reference sequence). The CDR3 length is 15 residues.

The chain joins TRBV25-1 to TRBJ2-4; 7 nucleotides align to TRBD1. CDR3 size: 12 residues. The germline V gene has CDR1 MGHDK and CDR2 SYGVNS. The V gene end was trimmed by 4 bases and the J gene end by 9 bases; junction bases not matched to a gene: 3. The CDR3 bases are TGTGCCAGCAGTGTAGGGGACAGCATTCAGTACTTC. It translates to CASSVGDSIQYF.

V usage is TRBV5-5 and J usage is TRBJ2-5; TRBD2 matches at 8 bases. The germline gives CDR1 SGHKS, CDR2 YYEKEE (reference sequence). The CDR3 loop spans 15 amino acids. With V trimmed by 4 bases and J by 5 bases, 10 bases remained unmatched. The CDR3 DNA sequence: TGTGCCAGCAGCCCCGGGGGGGCCCTGTGGGAGACCCAGTACTTC. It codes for CASSPGGALWETQYF.

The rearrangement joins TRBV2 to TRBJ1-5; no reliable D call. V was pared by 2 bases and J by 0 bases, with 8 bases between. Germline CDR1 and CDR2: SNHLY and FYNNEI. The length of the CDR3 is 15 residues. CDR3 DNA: TGTGCCAGCAGTGAAAGTGTCACTAGCAATCAGCCCCAGCATTTT. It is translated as CASSESVTSNQPQHF.

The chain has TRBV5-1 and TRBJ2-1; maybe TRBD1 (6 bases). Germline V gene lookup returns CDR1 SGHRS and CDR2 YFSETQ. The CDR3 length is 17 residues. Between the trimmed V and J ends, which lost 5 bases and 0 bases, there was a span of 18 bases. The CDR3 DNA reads TGCGCCAGCAGAGGGGGACGCGGGTATAGCTCCTACAATGAGCAGTTCTTC. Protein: CASRGGRGYSSYNEQFF.

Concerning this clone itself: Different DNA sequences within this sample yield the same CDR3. This chain's CDR3 is CASTRTGGNYGYTF. The DNA of the CDR3 is TGTGCCAGCACTCGGACAGGGGGAAACTATGGCTACACCTTC. This chain uses TRBV27 with TRBJ1-2; 10 bases are a match to TRBD1. The trim removed 7 bases at V and 2 bases at J, leaving 4 bases unmatched. Per the germline V gene, CDR1 is MNHEY and CDR2 is SMNVEV (reference sequence). The CDR3 spans 14 residues.

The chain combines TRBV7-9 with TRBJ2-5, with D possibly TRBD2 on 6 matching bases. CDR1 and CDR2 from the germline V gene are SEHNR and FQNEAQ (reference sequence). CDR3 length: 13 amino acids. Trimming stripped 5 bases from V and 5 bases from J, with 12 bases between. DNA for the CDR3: TGTGCCAGCAGCGCGACTAGTTGGGAGACCCAGTACTTC. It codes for CASSATSWETQYF. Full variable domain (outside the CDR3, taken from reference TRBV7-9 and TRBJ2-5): DTGVSQNPRHKITKRGQNVTFRCDPISEHNRLYWYRQTLGQGPEFLTYFQNEAQLEKSRLLSDRFSAERPKGSFSTLEIQRTEQGDSAMYLCASSATSWETQYFGPGTRLLVL.

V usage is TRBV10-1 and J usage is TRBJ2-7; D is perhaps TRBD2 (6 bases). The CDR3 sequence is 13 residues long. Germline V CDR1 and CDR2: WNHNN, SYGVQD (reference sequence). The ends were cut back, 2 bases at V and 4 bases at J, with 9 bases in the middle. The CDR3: CASSEGSGYEQYF. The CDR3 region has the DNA TGCGCCAGCAGTGAGGGTAGCGGATACGAGCAGTACTTC.

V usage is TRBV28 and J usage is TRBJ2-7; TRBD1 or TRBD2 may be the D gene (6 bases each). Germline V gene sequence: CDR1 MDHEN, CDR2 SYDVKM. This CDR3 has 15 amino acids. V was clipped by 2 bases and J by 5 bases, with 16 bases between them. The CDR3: CASSLRGAGRNEQYF. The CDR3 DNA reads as TGTGCCAGCAGTTTAAGGGGGGCGGGGAGGAACGAGCAGTACTTC.

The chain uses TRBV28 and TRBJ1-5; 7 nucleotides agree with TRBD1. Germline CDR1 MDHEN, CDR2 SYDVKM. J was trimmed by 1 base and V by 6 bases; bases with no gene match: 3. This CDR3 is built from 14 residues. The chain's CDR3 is CASRPQGSNQPQHF. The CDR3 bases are TGTGCCAGCAGACCACAGGGGAGCAATCAGCCCCAGCATTTT.

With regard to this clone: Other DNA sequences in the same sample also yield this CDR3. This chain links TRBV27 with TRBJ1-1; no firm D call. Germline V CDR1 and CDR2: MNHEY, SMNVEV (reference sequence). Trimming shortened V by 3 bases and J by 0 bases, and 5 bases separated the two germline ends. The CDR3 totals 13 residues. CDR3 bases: TGTGCCAGCAGTTTCTCTGTGAACACTGAAGCTTTCTTT. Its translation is CASSFSVNTEAFF.

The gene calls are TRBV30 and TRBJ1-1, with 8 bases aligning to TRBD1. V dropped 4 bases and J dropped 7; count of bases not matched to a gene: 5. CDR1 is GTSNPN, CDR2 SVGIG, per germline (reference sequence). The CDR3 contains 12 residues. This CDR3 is CAWTGTGLEAFF. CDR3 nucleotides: TGTGCCTGGACCGGGACAGGACTTGAAGCTTTCTTT.

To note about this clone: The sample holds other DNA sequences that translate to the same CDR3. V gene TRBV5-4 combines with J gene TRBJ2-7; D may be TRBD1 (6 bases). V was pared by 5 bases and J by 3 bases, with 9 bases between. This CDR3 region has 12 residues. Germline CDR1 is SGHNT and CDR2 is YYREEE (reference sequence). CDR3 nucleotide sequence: TGTGCCAGCAGTCAGGACAGCTACGAGCAGTACTTC. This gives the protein CASSQDSYEQYF.